This TCR beta chain was found in a study of cytomegalovirus exposure and HLA in healthy donors. Study conclusions and caveats: In vitro confirmation showed three CMV-associated chains to be CMV antigen specific. Roughly uniform depth of sequencing across donors was assumed in presence/absence analyses.

The PCR contained 60 Vbeta and 13 Jbeta primers. Repertoires were generated with immunoSEQ multiplex PCR, while TCRdb's copy carries only in-frame clones and drops some. The sample shows roughly 150,000 clones, about 72% of them seen only once. To note about this clone: Its antigen remains unknown.

The CDR3 spans 14 residues. J was trimmed by 1 base and V by 6 bases; bases with no gene match: 0. Per the germline V gene, CDR1 is LNHDA and CDR2 is SQIVND (reference sequence). Sequenced sample: PBMCs. The gene calls are TRBV19 and TRBJ2-7; 13 bases line up with TRBD2. The TCR was taken from a middle-aged man in good health and CMV-seronegative. The CDR3, as DNA: TGTGCCAGTAGGGGACTAGCGGGATCCTACGAGCAGTACTTC. It specifies CASRGLAGSYEQYF.